A single sample gave rise to the 32 T cell receptor beta chains below, sequenced in a study of T-cell reconstitution after alpha-beta-depleted transplantation in children. As it was prepared, the TCRbeta library received unique molecular identifiers. From the PCR reads, TCRdb called clonotypes with MiXCR, one entry per CDR3 protein. The sample has about 540,000 distinct CDR3 sequences; approximately 16% are singletons. The sample was PBMCs from the stem cell graft donor, taken from the stem cell graft. The receptors derive from a human donor who donated a stem cell graft to a child with acute lymphoblastic leukemia.

The chain joins TRBV20-1 to TRBJ2-7; D gene uncertain. CDR3 length equals 15 residues. CDR1 and CDR2 (germline): DFQATT, SNEGSKA (reference sequence). Trimming took off 6 bases at V and 2 bases at J, with 20 bases between the two ends. The CDR3 DNA reads as TGCAGTGCAAGTACCCGATTCGAGCTTCCCTACGAGCAGTACTTC. Amino acids: CSASTRFELPYEQYF.

The chain recombines TRBV6-5 with TRBJ1-2; possible D gene TRBD1, 5 bases. CDR1 is MNHEY, CDR2 SVGAGI, per germline. V was clipped by 0 bases and J by 5 bases, with 10 bases between them. CDR3 length: 14 amino acids. The CDR3 here is CASSYSGLGYGYTF. The CDR3 bases are TGTGCCAGCAGTTACTCGGGACTGGGTTATGGCTACACCTTC.

This clonotype was seen more than once but under ten times. The rearrangement joins TRBV29-1 to TRBJ2-7; no reliable D call. Trimming cost V 7 bases and J 1 base, with 11 bases left between them. Germline V gives CDR1 SQVTM, CDR2 ANQGSEA. This CDR3 spans 12 amino acids. The DNA of the CDR3 is TGCAGCGGGCTCGGCGCGTCCTACGAGCAGTACTTC. The encoded protein is CSGLGASYEQYF.

This clonotype occurred a few times. This sequence joins TRBV7-8 and TRBJ2-1; D remains ambiguous. Germline values: CDR1 SGHVS, CDR2 FQNEAQ. The CDR3 spans 13 residues. V lost 1 base and J 15 bases, leaving 16 bases between the germline ends. The CDR3, as DNA: TGTGCCAGCAGCTTAGGGTTCGGCCCCTGGCTGTTCTTC. Translated: CASSLGFGPWLFF.

This chain joins TRBV6-5 and TRBJ1-2, with a weak D call TRBD1 (6 bases). Germline V CDR1 and CDR2: MNHEY, SVGAGI. V was cut by 3 bases and J by 4 bases, with 12 bases left in between. The CDR3 sequence is 14 residues long. The CDR3 region has the DNA TGTGCCAGCAGTTATGACAGGAGCGGCTATGGCTACACCTTC. Protein: CASSYDRSGYGYTF.

The V gene is TRBV28, the J gene TRBJ2-3; a possible D gene is TRBD2 (6 bases). CDR1 and CDR2 from the germline V gene are MDHEN and SYDVKM. This CDR3 has 15 amino acids. Trimming left V 3 bases short and J 3 bases short, with 13 bases between. Here the CDR3 DNA reads TGTGCCAGCAGTTTCCACGGTGCGGGGACAGATACGCAGTATTTT. Translated: CASSFHGAGTDTQYF.

This clonotype came up a few times. This chain links TRBV7-9 with TRBJ1-5, with 8 bases matching TRBD1. Germline CDR1 and CDR2: SEHNR and FQNEAQ (reference sequence). V was pared by 4 bases and J by 4 bases, with 18 bases of the junction left unmatched. This CDR3 is built from 19 residues. CDR3: CASSSSRDRLPGFNQPQHF. In DNA, the CDR3 is TGTGCCAGCAGCTCCTCCCGGGACAGGCTCCCAGGTTTTAATCAGCCCCAGCATTTT.

The CDR3 nucleotides read TGCAGCGTTGAGAGGGCAGGTACGGCATACGAGCAGTACTTC. Encoded protein: CSVERAGTAYEQYF. V is TRBV29-1 and J is TRBJ2-7; possibly TRBD2 for D (5 bases). This CDR3 is built from 14 residues. Trimming took 3 bases from V and 4 from J, leaving 16 bases between them. The germline V gene encodes CDR1 SQVTM and CDR2 ANQGSEA.

The CDR3 reads CSVEDRGVGYTF. The CDR3 DNA sequence: TGCAGCGTTGAAGATCGAGGGGTAGGCTACACCTTC. The chain is built from TRBV29-1 and TRBJ1-2, with D tentatively TRBD1 (5 bases). The V gene's germline CDR1 is SQVTM and CDR2 ANQGSEA. Trimming cost V 0 bases and J 8 bases, with 10 bases left between them. The CDR3 consists of 12 residues.

This clonotype was counted between two and nine times. Here the CDR3 DNA reads TGTGCCAGCAGCTTGGCGGCCGAGGGACCTGAAGCTTTCTTT. Translated, it gives CASSLAAEGPEAFF. The genes are TRBV5-5 and TRBJ1-1; D possibly corresponds to TRBD1 (5 bases). Per germline, CDR1 SGHKS and CDR2 YYEKEE (reference sequence). The V gene lost 0 bases and the J gene lost 6 bases, with 12 bases spanning the gap. CDR3 length: 14 residues.

This clonotype appeared a single time. The chain couples TRBV25-1 to TRBJ2-1; 11 bases fit TRBD2. The length of the CDR3 is 16 residues. Looked up from germline, CDR1 is MGHDK and CDR2 is SYGVNS. The V segment lost 6 bases and the J segment 3 bases; nucleotides outside the gene matches: 7. Here the CDR3 reads CASRAGTSGNYNEQFF. In DNA form, the CDR3 reads TGTGCCAGCAGGGCCGGGACTAGCGGAAACTACAATGAGCAGTTCTTC. The full variable domain, completed using reference TRBV25-1 and TRBJ2-1, is EADIYQTPRYLVIGTGKKITLECSQTMGHDKMYWYQQDPGMELHLIHYSYGVNSTEKGDLSSESTVSRIRTEHFPLTLESARPSHTSQYLCASRAGTSGNYNEQFFGPGTRLTVL.

This clonotype was seen only a few times. CDR3 nucleotide sequence: TGCAGCGTTCTCCGGGACACCAATTACCAGTATTTT. It codes for CSVLRDTNYQYF. This rearrangement joins TRBV29-1 to TRBJ2-3; D possibly corresponds to TRBD1 (6 bases). Germline-derived CDR1 and CDR2 are SQVTM and ANQGSEA. The CDR3 extends over 12 amino acids. Trimming took 5 bases from V and 12 from J, leaving 18 bases between them.

The chain combines TRBV7-8 with TRBJ1-2; D not resolved. V lost 4 bases, J lost 0 bases, and 12 bases lay in between. CDR3 length: 15 amino acids. CDR1 and CDR2 (germline): SGHVS, FQNEAQ. This CDR3 is CASSSPTLANYGYTF. The CDR3 coding sequence is TGTGCCAGCAGCTCTCCAACCTTAGCTAACTATGGCTACACCTTC.

The J gene is TRBJ1-5, the V gene TRBV21-1. TRBV21-1 is tagged as a pseudogene. The CDR3 has 17 residues. This CDR3 reads CASSKATSHYSNQPQHF. The CDR3 region has the DNA TGTGCCAGCAGCAAAGCGACCAGCCATTATAGCAATCAGCCCCAGCATTTT.

The rearrangement uses TRBV24-1 and TRBJ2-3; the D call may be TRBD1 or TRBD2 (5 bases each). V lost 7 bases and J 6 bases, leaving 16 bases between the germline ends. The germline V gene has CDR1 KGHDR and CDR2 SFDVKD. CDR3 length: 14 residues. The CDR3 is CATRERGASDTQYF. The CDR3 coding sequence is TGTGCCACCAGGGAAAGAGGGGCCTCCGATACGCAGTATTTT.

The chain employs TRBV5-8 and TRBJ2-1, with no clear D. V was clipped by 6 bases and J by 0 bases, with 10 bases between them. The CDR3 has 14 amino acids. Germline V gene sequence: CDR1 SGHTS, CDR2 YDEGEE. The CDR3 sequence is CASTKASSYNEQFF. CDR3 in DNA: TGTGCCAGCACCAAAGCGAGCTCCTACAATGAGCAGTTCTTC.

This clonotype was seen a few times. V gene TRBV5-1 combines with J gene TRBJ2-7; weak D call: TRBD2 (5 bases). V was clipped by 3 bases and J by 0 bases, with 13 bases between them. CDR1 SGHRS and CDR2 YFSETQ come from the germline V gene. This CDR3 has 15 amino acids. The CDR3 here is CASSSLTGNSYEQYF. The CDR3 DNA follows: TGCGCCAGCAGCTCTCTCACCGGGAACTCCTACGAGCAGTACTTC.

This clonotype has more than one count but fewer than ten. The rearrangement uses TRBV29-1 and TRBJ2-1, with 15 bases aligning to TRBD2. Germline V lookup: CDR1 SQVTM, CDR2 ANQGSEA. There are 15 residues in the CDR3. V dropped 5 bases and J dropped 2; count of bases not matched to a gene: 1. Here the CDR3 DNA reads TGCAGCGTTCGGACTAGCGGGAGGGCCTACAATGAGCAGTTCTTC. Residues: CSVRTSGRAYNEQFF.

The V call is TRBV7-2, the J call TRBJ2-5; the D call may be TRBD1 or TRBD2 (6 bases each). Germline V gene sequence: CDR1 SGHTA, CDR2 FQGNSA. V lost 2 bases to trimming and J lost 3 bases, with 16 bases between them. The CDR3 covers 16 residues. CDR3 DNA: TGTGCCAGCAGCTTAAGCGTCGGGGGCCGAAAAGAGACCCAGTACTTC. Protein product: CASSLSVGGRKETQYF.

V gene TRBV20-1 combines with J gene TRBJ2-7, with 9 bases aligning to TRBD1. From germline, CDR1 is DFQATT and CDR2 SNEGSKA (reference sequence). Trimming at V came to 2 bases and at J to 5 bases, leaving 10 bases not matched to a gene. The CDR3 totals 15 residues. CDR3 protein: CSARNLDRGFNEQYF. CDR3 in DNA: TGCAGTGCTAGAAACTTGGACAGGGGTTTCAACGAGCAGTACTTC.

The chain employs TRBV19 and TRBJ2-1, with 7 bases identical to TRBD2. V gave up 5 bases and J gave up 8 bases; unmatched junction bases: 15. The CDR3 loop spans 16 amino acids. The germline gives CDR1 LNHDA, CDR2 SQIVND (reference sequence). The CDR3 sequence is CASSARGGRKEDEQFF. The CDR3, as DNA: TGTGCCAGTAGTGCCCGAGGCGGGAGAAAGGAGGATGAGCAGTTCTTC.

This clonotype was observed a handful of times. V usage is TRBV29-1 and J usage is TRBJ2-1; 7 positions match TRBD1. Trimming removed 4 bases from V and 7 bases from J; junction bases left unmatched: 7. The CDR3 covers 13 residues. Per the germline V gene, CDR1 is SQVTM and CDR2 is ANQGSEA. As DNA, the CDR3 is TGCAGCGTTGGCCGATCAGGGGGTAATGAGCAGTTCTTC. This translates into CSVGRSGGNEQFF.

This clonotype came up a few times. The J gene is TRBJ1-5, the V gene TRBV6-6; weak D call: TRBD1 (6 bases). The CDR3 runs to 13 residues. From germline, CDR1 is MNHNY and CDR2 SVGAGI (reference sequence). V was cut by 5 bases and J by 3 bases, with 8 bases left in between. CDR3 residues: CASSPGVNQPQHF. CDR3 DNA sequence: TGTGCCAGCAGTCCAGGGGTCAATCAGCCCCAGCATTTT.

This clonotype was counted between two and nine times. V and J are TRBV4-2 and TRBJ2-1; 7 bases match TRBD2. V shed 4 bases and J 0 bases; nucleotides not matched to a gene: 6. Germline-derived CDR1 and CDR2 are LGHNA and YNFKEQ. CDR3 length: 16 residues. This CDR3 is CASSLLTSSSYNEQFF. DNA for the CDR3: TGTGCCAGCAGCCTCCTGACTAGCTCCTCCTACAATGAGCAGTTCTTC.

The table lists this clonotype with a few counts. The J gene is TRBJ1-2, the V gene TRBV4-1; D gene uncertain. Germline V gives CDR1 MGHRA, CDR2 YSYEKL. This CDR3 is built from 13 residues. V lost 1 base, J lost 3 bases, and 6 bases lay in between. The CDR3, as DNA: TGCGCCAGCAGCCAAGGCCAGTACTATGGCTACACCTTC. This sequence encodes CASSQGQYYGYTF.

The chain uses TRBV6-1 and TRBJ1-5, with 7 bases that match TRBD1. Trimming at V came to 6 bases and at J to 5 bases, leaving 10 bases not matched to a gene. The CDR3 covers 15 residues. Germline-derived CDR1 and CDR2 are MNHNS and SASEGT. The CDR3 nucleotides are TGTGCCAGCAGCCCGACGACAGGGTCCCATCAGCCCCAGCATTTT. It codes for CASSPTTGSHQPQHF.

This chain connects TRBV4-1 to TRBJ2-7; D not resolved. The CDR3 runs to 14 residues. Germline V lookup: CDR1 MGHRA, CDR2 YSYEKL. V lost 1 base to trimming and J lost 6 bases, with 13 bases between them. CDR3 region: CASSQGLVLGEQYF. The DNA for the CDR3 is TGCGCCAGCAGCCAAGGTCTAGTATTGGGCGAGCAGTACTTC.

This clonotype was seen more than once but under ten times. The chain is built from TRBV5-1 and TRBJ1-1, with 7 bases matching TRBD1. J lost 2 bases, V lost 0 bases, and 7 bases had no gene match. The V gene's germline CDR1 is SGHRS and CDR2 YFSETQ. CDR3 length: 16 amino acids. The CDR3 sequence is CASSLGTGNSNTEAFF. The CDR3 bases are TGCGCCAGCAGCTTGGGGACAGGCAATTCAAACACTGAAGCTTTCTTT.

The chain is built from TRBV2 and TRBJ2-7; TRBD1 matches 7 bases. The J segment lost 0 bases and the V segment lost 9 bases, leaving 5 bases of the junction unmatched. Germline assignment: CDR1 SNHLY and CDR2 FYNNEI. The CDR3 contains 13 residues. The CDR3 bases are TGTGCCAGGACAGGGCAAGTCTCCTACGAGCAGTACTTC. Residues: CARTGQVSYEQYF.

This clonotype has more than one count but fewer than ten. The chain has TRBV5-1 and TRBJ2-2; 13 nucleotides agree with TRBD2. The V gene end was trimmed by 1 base and the J gene end by 0 bases; junction bases not matched to a gene: 12. Germline CDR1 and CDR2: SGHRS and YFSETQ. The CDR3 length is 21 residues. The chain's CDR3 is CASSLIRTSGRGPANTGELFF. For the CDR3, the DNA is TGCGCCAGCAGCTTGATAAGAACTAGCGGGAGGGGTCCCGCGAACACCGGGGAGCTGTTTTTT.

This clonotype has more than one count but fewer than ten. The chain employs TRBV6-1 and TRBJ2-2; D possibly corresponds to TRBD1 (5 bases). Trimming stripped 5 bases from V and 4 bases from J, with 8 bases between. The length of the CDR3 is 13 residues. The germline V gene encodes CDR1 MNHNS and CDR2 SASEGT. CDR3 nucleotide sequence: TGTGCCAGCAGTATCACAGGCACCGGGGAGCTGTTTTTT. Its protein product is CASSITGTGELFF.

The chain uses TRBV7-6 and TRBJ2-2; 8 bases align to TRBD2. CDR3 size: 15 residues. The trim removed 4 bases at V and 7 bases at J, leaving 8 bases unmatched. CDR1 and CDR2 from the germline V gene are SGHVS and FNYEAQ. The CDR3 coding sequence is TGTGCCAGCAGCTCAAAAGCGGGAGTTTTCGGGGAGCTGTTTTTT. This translates into CASSSKAGVFGELFF.